This T cell receptor (beta chain) was sequenced during a study of blood T cell repertoires in COVID-19 (dated by TCRdb to 2020 to 2022). Regarding the study in general: Collaborator samples came from the United States, Italy and Spain and covered acute and convalescent phases of COVID-19. The material from the prospective study consisted of cDNA or gDNA derived from T cells, B-cell-depleted T cells, or PBMCs. The dataset comprised deeply sampled blood TCRbeta repertoires from subjects exposed to, actively infected with, or recovered from COVID-19. A freely available public database, intended as a resource for researchers studying the immune response to SARS-CoV-2, is where the repertoires were released. The samples were drawn from the first 160 participants of the ongoing ImmuneRACE study and from 1,254 subjects provided by 6 global collaborators. Sample metadata almost always included a de-identified subject ID, COVID-19 status, age in years and sex. Where available, HLA class I and class II types were obtained from metadata supplied by the sample provider rather than from assay-based typing.

The CDR3 contains 17 residues, cysteine and phenylalanine counted. The CDR3 DNA has 51 bases and is translated from base 1. The germline V gene supplies CDR1 KGHSH and CDR2 LQKENI. The germline ends are 18 bases apart after V is trimmed by 1 base and J by 3 bases. What the research found in general, with its limitations: How much clinical and demographic metadata was included differed by source and by participant, and the metadata was provided uncurated.

As for this clone: The antigen it recognizes is unknown. The sample holds no much larger clone one base away, and base qualities are not on file.

Participants in the prospective study were aged 18 to 89 years, lived in approximately 26 United States geographic areas, and enrolled through a virtual design. To assign participants to cohorts, the prospective study relied on clinical history that participants themselves reported in a screening survey and a study questionnaire. ImmuneRACE Cohort 3 recovered participants were defined by two consecutive negative NP/OP PCR tests, healthcare professional clearance, or symptom resolution. Each participant in the prospective study had whole blood, serum and a nasopharyngeal or oropharyngeal swab collected by mobile phlebotomists. Participants in the prospective study had the option to provide additional blood draws and questionnaires over an approximately two-month period. Blood samples from the prospective study were shipped frozen or at room temperature prior to DNA extraction. The immunoSEQ Assay, a bias-controlled multiplex PCR, was used to amplify TCRbeta CDR3 regions from genomic DNA. Concerning the study's data processing: Nucleated cell counts per sample were estimated from amplification of reference gene primers within the assay. To quantify the absolute abundance of each unique TCRbeta CDR3 rearrangement, sequence reads were collapsed and filtered. For each sample, productive Simpson clonality was calculated by taking the square root of Simpson's diversity index across productive rearrangements. The immuneACCESS repertoire file appears here via TCRdb, limited to in-frame rearrangements. These files lack a portion of the clones; in checked studies, under half of the deficit traces to unresolved V genes, and the cause of the others is not known. D and trimming were read from the DNA, whereas the V and J calls and clone size are those reported in that table. This sample gives fewer than 250,000 clones in total; about four fifths of them show up just once. Approximately 3% of the sample goes to the ten largest clones.

Material for sequencing was PBMCs or T cells enriched from blood (not recorded which). This sequence originates from a woman aged 25 to 39 who had recovered from COVID-19. The V and J segments used are TRBV18 and TRBJ1-1; TRBD1 is perhaps the D gene, given 6 matching bases. The CDR3 corresponds to CASSPRIIGSGDTEAFF. The nucleotides are TGTGCCAGCTCACCACGGATCATTGGATCAGGGGACACTGAAGCTTTCTTT.